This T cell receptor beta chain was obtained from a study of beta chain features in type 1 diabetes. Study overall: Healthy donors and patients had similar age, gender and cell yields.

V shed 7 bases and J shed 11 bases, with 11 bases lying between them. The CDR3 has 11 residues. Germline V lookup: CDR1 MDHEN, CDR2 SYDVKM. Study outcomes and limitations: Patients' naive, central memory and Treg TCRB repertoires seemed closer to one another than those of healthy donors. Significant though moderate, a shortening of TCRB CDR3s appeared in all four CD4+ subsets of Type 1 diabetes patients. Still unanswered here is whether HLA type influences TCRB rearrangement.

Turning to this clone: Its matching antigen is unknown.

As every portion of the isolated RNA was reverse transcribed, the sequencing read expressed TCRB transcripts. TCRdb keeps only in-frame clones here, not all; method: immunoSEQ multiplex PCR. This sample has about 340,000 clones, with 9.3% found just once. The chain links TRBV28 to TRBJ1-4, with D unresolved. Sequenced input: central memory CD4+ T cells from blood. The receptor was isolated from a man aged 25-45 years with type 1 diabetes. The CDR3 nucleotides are TGTGCCAGCAATTTCGAAGGGAAACTGTTTTTT. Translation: CASNFEGKLFF.